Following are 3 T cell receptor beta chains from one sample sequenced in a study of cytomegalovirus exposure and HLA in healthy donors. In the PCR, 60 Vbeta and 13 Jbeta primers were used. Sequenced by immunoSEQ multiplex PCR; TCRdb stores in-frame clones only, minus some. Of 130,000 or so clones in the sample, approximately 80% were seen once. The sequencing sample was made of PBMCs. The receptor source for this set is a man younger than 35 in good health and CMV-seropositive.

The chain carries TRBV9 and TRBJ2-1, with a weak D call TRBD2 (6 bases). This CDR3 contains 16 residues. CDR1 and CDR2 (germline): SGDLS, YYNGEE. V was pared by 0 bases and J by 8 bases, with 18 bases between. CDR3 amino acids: CASSVVGSGVFDEQFF. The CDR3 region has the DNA TGTGCCAGCAGCGTAGTGGGTAGCGGTGTCTTCGATGAGCAGTTCTTC. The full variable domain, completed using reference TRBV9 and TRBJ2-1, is DSGVTQTPKHLITATGQRVTLRCSPRSGDLSVYWYQQSLDQGLQFLIQYYNGEERAKGNILERFSAQQFPDLHSELNLSSLELGDSALYFCASSVVGSGVFDEQFFGPGTRLTVL.

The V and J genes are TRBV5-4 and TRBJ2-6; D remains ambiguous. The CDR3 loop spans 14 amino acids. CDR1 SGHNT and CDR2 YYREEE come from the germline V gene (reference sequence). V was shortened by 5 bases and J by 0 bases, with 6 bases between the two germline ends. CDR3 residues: CASRHTSGANVLTF. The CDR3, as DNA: TGTGCCAGCAGACATACCTCTGGGGCCAACGTCCTGACTTTC. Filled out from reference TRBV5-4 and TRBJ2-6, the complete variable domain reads ETGVTQSPTHLIKTRGQQVTLRCSSQSGHNTVSWYQQALGQGPQFIFQYYREEENGRGNFPPRFSGLQFPNYSSELNVNALELDDSALYLCASRHTSGANVLTFGAGSRLTVL.

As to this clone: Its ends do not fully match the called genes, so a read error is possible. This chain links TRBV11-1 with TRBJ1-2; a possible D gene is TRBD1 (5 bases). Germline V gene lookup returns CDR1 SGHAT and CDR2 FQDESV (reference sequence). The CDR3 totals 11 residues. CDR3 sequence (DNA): TGTGCCAGCAGCTCCGGGGGATGGGGCCTCTTC. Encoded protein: CASSSGGWGLF. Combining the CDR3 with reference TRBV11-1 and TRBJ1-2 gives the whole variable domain EAEVAQSPRYKITEKSQAVAFWCDPISGHATLYWYRQILGQGPELLVQFQDESVVDDSQLPKDRFSAERLKGVDSTLKIQPAELGDSAMYLCASSSGGWGLFGSGTRLTVV.